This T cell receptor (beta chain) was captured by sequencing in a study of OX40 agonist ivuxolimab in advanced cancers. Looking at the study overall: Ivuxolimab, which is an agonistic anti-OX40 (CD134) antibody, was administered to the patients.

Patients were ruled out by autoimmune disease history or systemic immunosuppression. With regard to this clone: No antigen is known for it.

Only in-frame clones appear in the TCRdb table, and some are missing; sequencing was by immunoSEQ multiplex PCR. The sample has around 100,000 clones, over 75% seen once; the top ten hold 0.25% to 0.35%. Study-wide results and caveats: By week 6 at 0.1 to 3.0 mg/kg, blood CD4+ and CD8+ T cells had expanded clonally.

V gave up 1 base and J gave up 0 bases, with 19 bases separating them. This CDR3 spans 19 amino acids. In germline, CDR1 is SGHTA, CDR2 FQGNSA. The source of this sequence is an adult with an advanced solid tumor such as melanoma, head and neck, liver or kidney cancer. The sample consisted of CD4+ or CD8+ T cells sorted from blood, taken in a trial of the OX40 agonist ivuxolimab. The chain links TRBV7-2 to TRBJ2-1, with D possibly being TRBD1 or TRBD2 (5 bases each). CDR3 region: CASSLVTPGSGSSYNEQFF. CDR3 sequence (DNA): TGTGCCAGCAGCTTAGTAACCCCAGGGAGCGGCAGCTCCTACAATGAGCAGTTCTTC.